This passage covers 24 T cell receptor beta chains from one sample sequenced in a study of shared clonotypes between healthy human individuals. The repertoire was sequenced with immunoSEQ multiplex PCR; TCRdb's copy has only in-frame clones and lacks some. This sample has roughly 2.1 million clones; roughly 91% occur once, and the top ten carry under 2%. Naive-designated CD8 cells lacked CD45RO, were positively enriched for CCR7, and omitted terminally differentiated effector memory CD45RA+ cells. The sample consisted of naive CD8+ T cells from PBMCs. The receptor set was obtained from a man in his late teens or twenties in good health. Some clones in this sample may be carry-over from other donors' samples.

The chain employs TRBV9 and TRBJ2-1; the match to TRBD2 covers 9 bases. CDR1 SGDLS and CDR2 YYNGEE come from the germline V gene. The CDR3 runs to 18 residues. The ends lost 0 bases at V and 6 bases at J; junction bases unmatched: 13. Here the CDR3 reads CASSVGPGTSRLSNEQFF. In nucleotides, the CDR3 is TGTGCCAGCAGCGTAGGGCCCGGGACTAGCCGTTTAAGCAATGAGCAGTTCTTC.

The V and J genes are TRBV29-1 and TRBJ2-7; 7 bases are a match to TRBD2. Germline CDR1 reads SQVTM; CDR2 reads ANQGSEA. This CDR3 has 14 residues. Trimming cost V 5 bases and J 6 bases; bases outside gene matches: 13. The CDR3 here is CSVRPGRELAEQYF. The CDR3, as DNA: TGCAGCGTTCGTCCGGGGCGGGAGTTAGCCGAGCAGTACTTC.

This rearrangement joins TRBV28 to TRBJ1-1, with 9 bases identical to TRBD1. The CDR3 loop spans 18 amino acids. Germline trimming cut 5 bases from V and 5 bases from J; bases unmatched to any gene: 18. Germline CDR1 reads MDHEN; CDR2 reads SYDVKM. CDR3: CASSPAPGQGIERTEAFF. CDR3 nucleotide sequence: TGTGCCAGCAGTCCCGCCCCGGGACAGGGAATAGAGAGAACTGAAGCTTTCTTT.

This clone has only one observation. The CDR3 is CASLAGTNTGELFF. The DNA for the CDR3 is TGTGCCAGCCTAGCGGGAACCAACACCGGGGAGCTGTTTTTT. V and J are TRBV2 and TRBJ2-2, with TRBD2 matching 9 bases. V trimming: 8 bases; J trimming: 2 bases; junction bases outside the gene matches: 3. The CDR3 spans 14 residues. CDR1 is SNHLY and CDR2 is FYNNEI in the germline V gene.

In regard to this clone: Its ends do not fully match the called genes, so a read error is possible. J is TRBJ2-1 and V is TRBV16; D unresolved. Germline CDR1 KGHSY, CDR2 FQNENV. The CDR3 contains 12 residues. CDR3 protein: CASIQIGREQFF. The CDR3 nucleotides read TGTGCCAGCATCCAAATCGGACGGGAGCAGTTCTTC.

V gene TRBV10-3 combines with J gene TRBJ2-7; 11 bases align to TRBD2. There are 14 residues in the CDR3. J lost 3 bases, V lost 5 bases, and 3 bases had no gene match. CDR1 ENHRY and CDR2 SYGVKD come from the germline V gene. The CDR3 loop reads CAISTGTSGYEQYF. CDR3 nucleotide sequence: TGTGCCATCAGTACCGGGACTAGCGGCTACGAGCAGTACTTC.

The chain uses TRBV7-9 and TRBJ2-1; 12 bases line up with TRBD2. CDR3 size: 17 residues. The trim removed 0 bases at V and 4 bases at J, leaving 4 bases unmatched. Per germline, CDR1 SEHNR and CDR2 FQNEAQ (reference sequence). CDR3 DNA: TGTGCCAGCAGCTTAGCAGGACTAGCGGGACCTTACAATGAGCAGTTCTTC. It specifies CASSLAGLAGPYNEQFF.

The V gene is TRBV7-9, the J gene TRBJ2-1; D is perhaps TRBD2 (7 bases). CDR3 length: 15 residues. Per the germline V gene, CDR1 is SEHNR and CDR2 is FQNEAQ (reference sequence). Trimming stripped 4 bases from V and 2 bases from J, with 12 bases between. The CDR3 coding sequence is TGTGCCAGCAGCTCTGCGGGGGCCACCTACAATGAGCAGTTCTTC. This encodes CASSSAGATYNEQFF.

Points on this clone: Other DNA sequences from this sample encode an identical CDR3 as well. V usage is TRBV27 and J usage is TRBJ2-5; no reliable D call. The CDR3 is 12 residues long. Germline CDR1 is MNHEY and CDR2 is SMNVEV (reference sequence). Trimming cost V 2 bases and J 5 bases, with 6 bases left between them. The CDR3 sequence is CASSLMGETQYF. The DNA of the CDR3 is TGTGCCAGCAGTTTAATGGGTGAGACCCAGTACTTC.

The CDR3 region has the DNA TGTGCCAGCAGCCCCCGAGACAGGGGGCCGGACTATGGCTACACCTTC. The encoded protein is CASSPRDRGPDYGYTF. The V call is TRBV28, the J call TRBJ1-2, with 10 bases identical to TRBD1. Germline values: CDR1 MDHEN, CDR2 SYDVKM. This CDR3 is 16 amino acids long. Germline trimming cut 6 bases from V and 3 bases from J; bases unmatched to any gene: 10.

The chain combines TRBV7-3 with TRBJ2-7; no clear D. This CDR3 has 13 residues. The germline V gene encodes CDR1 SGHTA and CDR2 FQGTGA. With 3 bases removed from V and 5 bases from J, the gap between germline ends came to 11 bases. The CDR3 region has the DNA TGTGCCAGCAGCTTGGAACAGATAAACGAGCAGTACTTC. Translated, it gives CASSLEQINEQYF.

This sequence joins TRBV27 and TRBJ2-7; D might be TRBD2 (6 bases). Per the germline V gene, CDR1 is MNHEY and CDR2 is SMNVEV (reference sequence). V was pared by 3 bases and J by 5 bases, with 17 bases between. The CDR3 covers 15 residues. This CDR3 reads CASSLIGLAIHEQYF. The CDR3 nucleotides are TGTGCCAGCAGTTTGATCGGCCTAGCGATTCACGAGCAGTACTTC.

The rearrangement joins TRBV19 to TRBJ1-1; no reliable D call. Germline-derived CDR1 and CDR2 are LNHDA and SQIVND (reference sequence). The ends were cut back, 8 bases at V and 7 bases at J, with 20 bases in the middle. The CDR3 runs to 14 residues. In DNA form, the CDR3 reads TGTGCCAGTTCATTGACTCGCCAAATGGGTGAAGCTTTCTTT. Its protein product is CASSLTRQMGEAFF. The whole variable domain, filled in from reference TRBV19 and TRBJ1-1, reads DGGITQSPKYLFRKEGQNVTLSCEQNLNHDAMYWYRQDPGQGLRLIYYSQIVNDFQKGDIAEGYSVSREKKESFPLTVTSAQKNPTAFYLCASSLTRQMGEAFFGQGTRLTVV.

The rearrangement joins TRBV19 to TRBJ2-7; D may be TRBD2 (5 bases). The CDR3 consists of 15 residues. V lost 5 bases and J lost 0, with 14 bases in between. CDR1 is LNHDA and CDR2 is SQIVND in the germline V gene (reference sequence). CDR3 bases: TGTGCCAGTAGTCCCTTGGCGGGTAGCTCCTACGAGCAGTACTTC. Its translation: CASSPLAGSSYEQYF.

The chain employs TRBV27 and TRBJ2-7, with D possibly TRBD2 on 6 matching bases. Per the germline V gene, CDR1 is MNHEY and CDR2 is SMNVEV (reference sequence). The V end was cut by 4 bases, the J end by 2 bases, with 18 bases between. This CDR3 comprises 16 residues. The DNA of the CDR3 is TGTGCCAGCAGTTCAAAATCCGGGACTGCCCCCTACGAGCAGTACTTC. It translates to CASSSKSGTAPYEQYF.

Notes on this clone: Other DNA sequences in this specimen translate into the identical CDR3. The chain joins TRBV9 to TRBJ1-1; a possible D gene is TRBD1 (5 bases). The V end lost 3 bases, the J end lost 4 bases, and 7 bases lay between the germline ends. CDR3 size: 12 residues. Germline lookup yields CDR1 SGDLS and CDR2 YYNGEE. CDR3 coding DNA: TGTGCCAGCAGCGGCGGGGGCACTGAAGCTTTCTTT. It translates to CASSGGGTEAFF.

V and J are TRBV6-1 and TRBJ2-5; a possible D gene is TRBD1 (6 bases). Matching the DNA end better, TRBJ2-7 makes the J call doubtful. Germline V gene data show CDR1 as MNHNS and CDR2 as SASEGT. The CDR3 length is 17 residues. The CDR3 here is CASSEAMAGDGTYEQYF. In DNA form, the CDR3 reads TGTGCCAGCAGTGAAGCCATGGCAGGGGACGGGACCTACGAGCAGTACTTC.

This clone appeared once. This chain uses TRBV7-3 with TRBJ2-2; 10 bases fit TRBD1. The germline CDR1 and CDR2 sequences are SGHTA and FQGTGA. Unmatched junction bases numbered 20, after V lost 4 bases and J lost 0 bases. CDR3 length: 22 residues. The CDR3 bases are TGTGCCAGCAGCTATATCCGGGACAGGGGAAAGTGGGATCCCGCGAACACCGGGGAGCTGTTTTTT. Amino acids: CASSYIRDRGKWDPANTGELFF. Full variable domain (rest looked up from reference TRBV7-3 and TRBJ2-2): GAGVSQTPSNKVTEKGKYVELRCDPISGHTALYWYRQSLGQGPEFLIYFQGTGAADDSGLPNDRFFAVRPEGSVSTLKIQRTERGDSAVYLCASSYIRDRGKWDPANTGELFFGEGSRLTVL.

The chain uses TRBV7-9 and TRBJ2-1, with TRBD2 identical over 8 bases. CDR3 size: 17 residues. V shed 5 bases and J 4 bases; nucleotides not matched to a gene: 13. CDR1 is SEHNR and CDR2 is FQNEAQ in the germline V gene (reference sequence). CDR3 protein: CASSPGAGEALYNEQFF. CDR3 nucleotide sequence: TGTGCCAGCAGCCCCGGAGCGGGAGAGGCTTTATACAATGAGCAGTTCTTC. Supplemented by reference TRBV7-9 and TRBJ2-1, the full variable domain reads DTGVSQNPRHKITKRGQNVTFRCDPISEHNRLYWYRQTLGQGPEFLTYFQNEAQLEKSRLLSDRFSAERPKGSFSTLEIQRTEQGDSAMYLCASSPGAGEALYNEQFFGPGTRLTVL.

Concerning this clone: This CDR3 is also generated by other DNA sequences in the sample. The chain uses TRBV27 and TRBJ1-1, with 7 bases fitting TRBD1. From germline, CDR1 is MNHEY and CDR2 SMNVEV (reference sequence). The CDR3 runs to 15 residues. J gave up 0 bases and V 2 bases, and 3 bases lay outside the gene matches. Here the CDR3 reads CASSLTGALNTEAFF. CDR3 DNA sequence: TGTGCCAGCAGTTTAACAGGGGCTTTGAACACTGAAGCTTTCTTT.

The J gene is TRBJ1-1, the V gene TRBV4-1; unclear D gene. CDR3 length: 15 residues. Per germline, CDR1 MGHRA and CDR2 YSYEKL. Trimming took 1 base from V and 1 from J, leaving 10 bases between them. In DNA, the CDR3 is TGCGCCAGCAGCCAAGTTCAGGCTGCGAACACTGAAGCTTTCTTT. This translates into CASSQVQAANTEAFF.

This sequence joins TRBV28 and TRBJ2-3; the D gene is possibly TRBD1 (5 bases). Per germline, CDR1 MDHEN and CDR2 SYDVKM. The CDR3 is made up of 17 amino acids. Trimming took off 3 bases at V and 4 bases at J, with 20 bases between the two ends. CDR3 sequence (DNA): TGTGCCAGCAGTTTCAGGGTGGACATTAGAGGTGCAGATACGCAGTATTTT. This codes for CASSFRVDIRGADTQYF.

The chain links TRBV6-6 to TRBJ1-2; no reliable D call. V gave up 2 bases and J gave up 0 bases, with 10 bases separating them. Germline V gives CDR1 MNHNY, CDR2 SVGAGI (reference sequence). This CDR3 has 15 amino acids. The DNA for the CDR3 is TGTGCCAGCAGTTACATCGAGACCTCTAACTATGGCTACACCTTC. Translation gives CASSYIETSNYGYTF.

The rearrangement links TRBV19 to TRBJ1-1; unclear D gene. The CDR3 sequence is 15 residues long. The V and J ends lost 7 bases and 4 bases respectively, with 19 bases between them. The germline gives CDR1 LNHDA, CDR2 SQIVND (reference sequence). The chain's CDR3 is CASTVGRAGGTEAFF. The CDR3 DNA reads as TGTGCCAGTACCGTGGGGAGGGCGGGTGGCACTGAAGCTTTCTTT.